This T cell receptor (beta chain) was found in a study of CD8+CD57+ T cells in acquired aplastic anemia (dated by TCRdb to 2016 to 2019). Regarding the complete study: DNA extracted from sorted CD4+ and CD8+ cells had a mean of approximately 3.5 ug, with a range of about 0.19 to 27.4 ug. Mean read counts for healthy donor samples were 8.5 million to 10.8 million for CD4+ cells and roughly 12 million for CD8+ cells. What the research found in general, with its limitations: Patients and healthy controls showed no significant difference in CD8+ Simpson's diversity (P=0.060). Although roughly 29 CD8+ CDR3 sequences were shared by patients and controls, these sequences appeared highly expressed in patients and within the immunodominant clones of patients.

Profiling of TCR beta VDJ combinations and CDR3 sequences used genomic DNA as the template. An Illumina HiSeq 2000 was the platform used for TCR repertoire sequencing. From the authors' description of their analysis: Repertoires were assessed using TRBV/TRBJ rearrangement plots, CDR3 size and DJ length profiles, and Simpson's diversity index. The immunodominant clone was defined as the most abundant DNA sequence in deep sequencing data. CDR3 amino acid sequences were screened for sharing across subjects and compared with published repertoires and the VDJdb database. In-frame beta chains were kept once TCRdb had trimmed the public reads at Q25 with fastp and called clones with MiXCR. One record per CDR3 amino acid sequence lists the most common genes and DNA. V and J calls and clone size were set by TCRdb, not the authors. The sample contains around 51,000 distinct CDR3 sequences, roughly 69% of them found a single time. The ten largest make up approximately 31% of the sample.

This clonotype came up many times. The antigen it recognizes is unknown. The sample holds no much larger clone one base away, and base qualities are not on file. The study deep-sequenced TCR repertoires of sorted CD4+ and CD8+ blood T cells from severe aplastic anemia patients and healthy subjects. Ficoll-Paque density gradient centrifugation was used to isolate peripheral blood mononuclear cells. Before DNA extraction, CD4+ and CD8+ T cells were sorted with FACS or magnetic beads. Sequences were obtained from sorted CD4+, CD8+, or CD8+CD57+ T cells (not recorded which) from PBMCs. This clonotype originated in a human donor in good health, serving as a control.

The nucleotide sequence reads TGTGCCAGCAGCCCCGCCGGGACAACCTACGAGCAGTACTTC. Its protein reads: CASSPAGTTYEQYF. Recombination linked TRBV11-3 to TRBJ2-7; the D segment could be TRBD1, given 6 matching bases. The V and J ends are trimmed by 5 bases and 2 bases, leaving 13 bases between them. There are 14 amino acids in the CDR3, from cysteine to phenylalanine inclusive. This entry keeps only the CDR3 DNA: 42 bases, framed from base 1. The germline V gene provides CDR1 SGHNT and CDR2 YENEEA.